The following is a TCR beta chain sequence with its context. The antigen is not known. Blood got drawn at baseline, again on cycle 4 day 1, and then on cycle 7 day 1. Assay used: immunoSEQ multiplex PCR; TCRdb lists only in-frame clones, some missing. The sample records 70,000 to 80,000 clones, 86% being singletons. Deletions cut 7 bases from V and 0 bases from J, with 13 bases between. This CDR3 is built from 14 residues. Looked up from germline, CDR1 is MNHNY and CDR2 is SVGAGI (reference sequence). This record comes from a study of OX40 agonist ivuxolimab in advanced cancers. Across the whole study: In this trial design, patients received ivuxolimab intravenously at 0.01 to 10 mg/kg every 2 weeks.

Overall study results and limits: Averaging showed that CD8+ T cells had more expanded clones than CD4+ did. At 0.1 to 3.0 mg/kg and by week 6, CD4+ and CD8+ T cells in the blood had expanded clonally.

The receptor was derived from an adult with an advanced solid tumor such as melanoma, head and neck, liver or kidney cancer. This sequence joins TRBV6-6 and TRBJ2-7; D possibly corresponds to TRBD1 (5 bases). Sequences were derived from CD4+ or CD8+ T cells sorted from blood, sampled in a trial of the OX40 agonist ivuxolimab. CDR3 sequence: CASKPTDPSYEQYF. CDR3 DNA sequence: TGTGCCAGCAAACCGACAGACCCCTCCTACGAGCAGTACTTC.